The clone carrying this TCR beta chain turned up a few times. What it recognizes is unknown. The whole isolated RNA underwent reverse transcription, so sequencing captured expressed TCRB transcripts. The protocol was immunoSEQ multiplex PCR, while the TCRdb copy is restricted to in-frame clones and leaves out a portion. The data hold 160,000 or so clones, with 9% observed a single time. This record belongs to a study of beta chain features in type 1 diabetes. Across the whole study: Cell yields, gender and age were similar in healthy donors and patients. General study results and limits: The study found fewer insertions and more deletions at VDJ junctions in type 1 diabetes patients. All four CD4+ subsets of Type 1 diabetes patients contained TCRB CDR3s that were moderately but significantly shorter.

V was shortened by 0 bases and J by 1 base, with 10 bases between the two germline ends. This CDR3 contains 15 residues. Looked up from germline, CDR1 is SGHRS and CDR2 is YFSETQ. Input material: central memory CD4+ T cells from blood. The chain uses TRBV5-1 and TRBJ1-1; D possibly corresponds to TRBD1 (5 bases). The source is a woman in her twenties or thirties with type 1 diabetes. The CDR3 spells CASSLGQGKNTEAFF. DNA for the CDR3: TGCGCCAGCAGCTTGGGTCAGGGTAAGAACACTGAAGCTTTCTTT.